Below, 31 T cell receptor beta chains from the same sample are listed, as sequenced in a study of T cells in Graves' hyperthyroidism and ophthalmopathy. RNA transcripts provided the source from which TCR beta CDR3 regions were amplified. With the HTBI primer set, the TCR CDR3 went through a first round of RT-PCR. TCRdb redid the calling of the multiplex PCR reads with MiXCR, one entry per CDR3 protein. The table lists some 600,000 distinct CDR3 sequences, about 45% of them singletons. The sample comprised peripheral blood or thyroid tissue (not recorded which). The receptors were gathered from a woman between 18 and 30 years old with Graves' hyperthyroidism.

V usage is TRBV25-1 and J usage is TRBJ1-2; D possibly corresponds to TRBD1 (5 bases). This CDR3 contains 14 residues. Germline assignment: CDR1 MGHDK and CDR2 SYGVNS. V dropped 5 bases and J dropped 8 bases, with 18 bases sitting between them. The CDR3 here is CASSFRRGGSGYTF. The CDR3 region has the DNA TGTGCCAGCAGTTTCCGCCGGGGCGGGAGCGGCTACACCTTC.

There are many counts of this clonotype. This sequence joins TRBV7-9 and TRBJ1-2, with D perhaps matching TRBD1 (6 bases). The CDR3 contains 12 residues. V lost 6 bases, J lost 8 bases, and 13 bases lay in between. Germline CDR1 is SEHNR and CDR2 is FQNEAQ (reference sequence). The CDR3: CASRRDRYGYTF. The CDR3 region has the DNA TGTGCCAGCAGACGCGACAGGTACGGCTACACCTTC.

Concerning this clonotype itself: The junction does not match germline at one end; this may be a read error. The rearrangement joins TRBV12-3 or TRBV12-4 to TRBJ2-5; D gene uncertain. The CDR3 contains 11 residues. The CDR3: CASSPIEAQYF. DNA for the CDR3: TGTGCCAGCAGTCCCATAGAGGCCCAGTACTTC.

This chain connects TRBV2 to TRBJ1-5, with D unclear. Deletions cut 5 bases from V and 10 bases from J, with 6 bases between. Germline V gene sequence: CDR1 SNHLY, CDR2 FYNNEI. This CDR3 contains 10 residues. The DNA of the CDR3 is TGTGCCAGCAGTTTAAGTCCCCAGCATTTT. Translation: CASSLSPQHF. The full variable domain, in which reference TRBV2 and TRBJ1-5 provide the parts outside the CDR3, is EPEVTQTPSHQVTQMGQEVILRCVPISNHLYFYWYRQILGQKVEFLVSFYNNEISEKSEIFDDQFSVERPDGSNFTLKIRSTKLEDSAMYFCASSLSPQHFGDGTRLSIL.

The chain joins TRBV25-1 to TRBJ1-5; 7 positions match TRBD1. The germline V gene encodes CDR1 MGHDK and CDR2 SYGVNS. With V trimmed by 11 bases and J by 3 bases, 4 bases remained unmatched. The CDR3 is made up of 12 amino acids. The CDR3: CAGTEDNQPQHF. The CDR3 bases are TGTGCCGGGACAGAAGACAATCAGCCCCAGCATTTT.

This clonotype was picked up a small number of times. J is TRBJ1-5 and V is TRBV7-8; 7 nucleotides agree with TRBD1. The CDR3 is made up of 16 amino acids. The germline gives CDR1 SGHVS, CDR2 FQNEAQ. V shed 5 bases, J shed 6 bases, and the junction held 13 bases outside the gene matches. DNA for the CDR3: TGTGCCAGCAGCAGACGGACAGGTACCAGTCTTCAGCCCCAGCATTTT. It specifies CASSRRTGTSLQPQHF.

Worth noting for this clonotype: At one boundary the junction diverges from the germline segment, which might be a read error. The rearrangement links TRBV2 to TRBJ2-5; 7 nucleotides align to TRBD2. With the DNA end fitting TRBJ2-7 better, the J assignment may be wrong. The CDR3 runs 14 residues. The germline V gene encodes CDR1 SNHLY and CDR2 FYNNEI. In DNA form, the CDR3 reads TGTGCCAGCACTCCACTAGCGCCGTCCTGCGAGCAGTACTTC. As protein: CASTPLAPSCEQYF.

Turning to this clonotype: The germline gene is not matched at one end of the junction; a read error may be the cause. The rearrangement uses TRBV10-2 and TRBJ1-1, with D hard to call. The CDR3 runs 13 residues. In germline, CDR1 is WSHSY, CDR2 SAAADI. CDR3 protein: CASSLPVGTEAFF. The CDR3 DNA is TGTGCCAGCTCACTACCGGTCGGAACTGAAGCTTTCTTT.

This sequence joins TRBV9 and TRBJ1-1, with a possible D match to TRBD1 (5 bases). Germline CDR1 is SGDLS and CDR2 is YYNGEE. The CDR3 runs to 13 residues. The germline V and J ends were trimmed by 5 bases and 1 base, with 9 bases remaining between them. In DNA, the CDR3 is TGTGCCAGCAGGCAGGGTACGAACACTGAAGCTTTCTTT. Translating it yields CASRQGTNTEAFF.

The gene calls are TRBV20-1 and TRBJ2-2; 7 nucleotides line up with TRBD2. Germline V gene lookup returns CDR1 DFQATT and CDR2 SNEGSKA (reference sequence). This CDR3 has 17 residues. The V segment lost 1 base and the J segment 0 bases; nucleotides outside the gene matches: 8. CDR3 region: CSARGGSGGSNTGELFF. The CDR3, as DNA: TGCAGTGCTAGAGGGGGTTCGGGAGGATCGAACACCGGGGAGCTGTTTTTT.

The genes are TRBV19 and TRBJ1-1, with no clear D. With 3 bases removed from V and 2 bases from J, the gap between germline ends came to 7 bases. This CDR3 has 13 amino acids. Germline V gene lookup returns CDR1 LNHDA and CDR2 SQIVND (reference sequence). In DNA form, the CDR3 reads TGTGCCAGTAGTATTGGTACAAACACTGAAGCTTTCTTT. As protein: CASSIGTNTEAFF.

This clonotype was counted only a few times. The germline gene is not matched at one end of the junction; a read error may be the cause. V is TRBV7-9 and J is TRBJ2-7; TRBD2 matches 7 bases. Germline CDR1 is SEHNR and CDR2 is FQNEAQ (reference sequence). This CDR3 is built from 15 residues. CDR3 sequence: CASSQTSGKDYEQYF. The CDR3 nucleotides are TGCGCCAGCAGCCAAACAAGCGGGAAGGACTACGAGCAGTACTTC.

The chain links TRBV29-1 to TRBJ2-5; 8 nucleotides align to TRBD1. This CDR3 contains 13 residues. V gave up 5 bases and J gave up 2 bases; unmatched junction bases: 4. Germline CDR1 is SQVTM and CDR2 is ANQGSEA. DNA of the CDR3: TGCAGCGTTCGACGGGACAGGCAAGAGACCCAGTACTTC. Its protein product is CSVRRDRQETQYF.

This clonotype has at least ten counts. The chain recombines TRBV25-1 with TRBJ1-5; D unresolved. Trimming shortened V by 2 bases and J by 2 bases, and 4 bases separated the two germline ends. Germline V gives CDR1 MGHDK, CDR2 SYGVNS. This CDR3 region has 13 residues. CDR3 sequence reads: CASSEPGNQPQHF. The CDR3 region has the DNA TGTGCCAGCAGTGAACCGGGCAATCAGCCCCAGCATTTT.

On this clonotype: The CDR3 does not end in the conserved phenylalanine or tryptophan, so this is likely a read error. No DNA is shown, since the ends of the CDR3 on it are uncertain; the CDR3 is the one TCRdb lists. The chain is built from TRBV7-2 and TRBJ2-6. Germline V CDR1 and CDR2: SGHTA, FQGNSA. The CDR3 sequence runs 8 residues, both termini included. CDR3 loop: CASSPETS.

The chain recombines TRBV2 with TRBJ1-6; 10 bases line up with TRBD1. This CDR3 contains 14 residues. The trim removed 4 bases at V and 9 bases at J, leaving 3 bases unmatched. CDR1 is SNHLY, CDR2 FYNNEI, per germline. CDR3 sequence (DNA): TGTGCCAGCAGTGGACAGGGGGCCGCTTCACCCCTCCACTTT. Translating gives CASSGQGAASPLHF.

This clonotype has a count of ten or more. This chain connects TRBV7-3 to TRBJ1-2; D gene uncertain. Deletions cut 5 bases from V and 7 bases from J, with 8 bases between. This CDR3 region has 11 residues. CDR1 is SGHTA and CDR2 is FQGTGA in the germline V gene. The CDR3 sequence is CASSRFGGYTF. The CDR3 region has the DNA TGTGCCAGCAGCCGATTCGGTGGCTACACCTTC.

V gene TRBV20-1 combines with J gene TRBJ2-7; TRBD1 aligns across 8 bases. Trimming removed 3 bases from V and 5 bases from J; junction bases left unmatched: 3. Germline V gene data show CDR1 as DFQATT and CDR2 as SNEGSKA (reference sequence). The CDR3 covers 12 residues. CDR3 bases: TGCAGTGCTAGCGGACAGGGCCACGAGCAGTACTTC. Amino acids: CSASGQGHEQYF.

In DNA form, the CDR3 reads TGTGCCAGCAGTTTAGAAACAGGGGCGACTAACTATGGCTACACCTTC. Protein sequence: CASSLETGATNYGYTF. This rearrangement joins TRBV6-1 to TRBJ1-2; TRBD1 matches at 7 bases. With 5 bases clipped from V and 0 bases from J, the junction kept 9 bases outside the gene matches. Germline lookup yields CDR1 MNHNS and CDR2 SASEGT. This CDR3 is 16 amino acids long.

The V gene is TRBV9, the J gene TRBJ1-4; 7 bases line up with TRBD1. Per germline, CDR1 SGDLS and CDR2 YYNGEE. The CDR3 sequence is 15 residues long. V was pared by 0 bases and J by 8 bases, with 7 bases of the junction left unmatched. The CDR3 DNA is TGTGCCAGCAGCGTAGGAGGGACAGTGGGCGAAAAACTGTTTTTT. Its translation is CASSVGGTVGEKLFF.

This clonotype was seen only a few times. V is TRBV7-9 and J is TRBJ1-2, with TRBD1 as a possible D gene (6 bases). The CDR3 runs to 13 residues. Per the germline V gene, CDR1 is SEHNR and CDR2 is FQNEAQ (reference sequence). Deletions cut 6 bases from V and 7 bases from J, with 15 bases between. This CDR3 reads CASSLSLGAGYTF. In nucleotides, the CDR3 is TGTGCCAGCAGTCTTAGCTTGGGGGCTGGCTACACCTTC.

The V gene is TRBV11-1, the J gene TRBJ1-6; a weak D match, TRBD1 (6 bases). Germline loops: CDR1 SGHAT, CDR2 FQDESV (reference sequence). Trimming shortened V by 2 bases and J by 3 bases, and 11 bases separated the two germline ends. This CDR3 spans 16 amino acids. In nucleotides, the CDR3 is TGTGCCAGCAGCTTATGGACAGCAGTCTATAATTCACCCCTCCACTTT. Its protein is CASSLWTAVYNSPLHF.

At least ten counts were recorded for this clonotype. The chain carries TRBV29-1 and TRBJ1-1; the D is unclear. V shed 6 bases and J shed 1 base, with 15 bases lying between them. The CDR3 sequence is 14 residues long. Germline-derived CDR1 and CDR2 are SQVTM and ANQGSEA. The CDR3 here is CSVLPRLANTEAFF. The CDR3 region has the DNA TGCAGCGTCCTCCCACGGTTAGCGAACACTGAAGCTTTCTTT.

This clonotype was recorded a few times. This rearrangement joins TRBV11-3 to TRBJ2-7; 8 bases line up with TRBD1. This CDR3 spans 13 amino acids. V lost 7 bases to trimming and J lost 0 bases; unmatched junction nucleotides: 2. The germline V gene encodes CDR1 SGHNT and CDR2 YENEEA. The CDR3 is CASTGTGSYEQYF. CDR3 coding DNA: TGTGCCAGCACTGGGACAGGCTCCTACGAGCAGTACTTC. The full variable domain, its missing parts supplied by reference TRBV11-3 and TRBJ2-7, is EAGVVQSPRYKIIEKKQPVAFWCNPISGHNTLYWYLQNLGQGPELLIRYENEEAVDDSQLPKDRFSAERLKGVDSTLKIQPAELGDSAVYLCASTGTGSYEQYFGPGTRLTVT.

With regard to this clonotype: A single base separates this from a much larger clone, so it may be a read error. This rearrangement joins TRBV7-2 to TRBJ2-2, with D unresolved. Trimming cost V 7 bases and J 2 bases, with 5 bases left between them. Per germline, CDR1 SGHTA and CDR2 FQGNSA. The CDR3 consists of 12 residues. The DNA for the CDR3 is TGTGCCAGCAACGTCAACACCGGGGAGCTGTTTTTT. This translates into CASNVNTGELFF.

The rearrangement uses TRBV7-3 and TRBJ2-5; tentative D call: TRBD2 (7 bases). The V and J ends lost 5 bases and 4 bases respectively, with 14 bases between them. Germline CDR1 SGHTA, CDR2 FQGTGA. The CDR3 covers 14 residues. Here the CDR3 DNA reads TGTGCCAGCAGCCCCCTGGGGGGGCGAGAGACCCAGTACTTC. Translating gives CASSPLGGRETQYF.

Here the CDR3 DNA reads TGCGCCAGCAGTGCAGACTCTAGCACAGATACGCAGTATTTT. Translation: CASSADSSTDTQYF. The chain couples TRBV10-1 to TRBJ2-3; D ambiguous. The CDR3 runs to 14 residues. Germline V gives CDR1 WNHNN, CDR2 SYGVQD (reference sequence). With 4 bases removed from V and 0 bases from J, the gap between germline ends came to 8 bases.

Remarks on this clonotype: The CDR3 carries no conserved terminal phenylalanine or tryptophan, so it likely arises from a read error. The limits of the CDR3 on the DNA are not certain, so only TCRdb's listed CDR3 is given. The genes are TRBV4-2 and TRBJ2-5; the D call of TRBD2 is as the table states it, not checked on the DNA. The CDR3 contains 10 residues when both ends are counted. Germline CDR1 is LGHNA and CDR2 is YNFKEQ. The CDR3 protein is CASSPRVLAG.

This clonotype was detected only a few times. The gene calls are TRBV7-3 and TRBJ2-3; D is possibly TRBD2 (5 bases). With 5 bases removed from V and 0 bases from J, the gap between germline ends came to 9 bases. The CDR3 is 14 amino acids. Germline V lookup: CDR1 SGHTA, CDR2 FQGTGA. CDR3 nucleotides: TGTGCCAGCAGCCGCGGGCTAAGCACAGATACGCAGTATTTT. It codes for CASSRGLSTDTQYF.

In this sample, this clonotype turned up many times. This CDR3 reads CAISDATGGREQYF. The CDR3 nucleotides are TGTGCCATCAGTGACGCGACAGGGGGCCGGGAGCAGTACTTC. This chain links TRBV10-3 with TRBJ2-7; 10 nucleotides align to TRBD1. CDR3 length equals 14 residues. V shed 3 bases and J 7 bases; nucleotides not matched to a gene: 6. Germline V gene lookup returns CDR1 ENHRY and CDR2 SYGVKD.

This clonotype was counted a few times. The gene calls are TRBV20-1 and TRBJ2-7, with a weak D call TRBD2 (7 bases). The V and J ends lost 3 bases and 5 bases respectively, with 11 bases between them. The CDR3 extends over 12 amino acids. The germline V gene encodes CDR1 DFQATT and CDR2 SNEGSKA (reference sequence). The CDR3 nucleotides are TGCAGTGCTAGGGGGGGGGGCCACGAGCAGTACTTC. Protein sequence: CSARGGGHEQYF.